These 21 T cell receptor beta chains share one sample of origin, sequenced in a study of cytomegalovirus exposure and HLA in healthy donors. Only in-frame clones appear in the TCRdb table, and some are missing; sequencing was by immunoSEQ multiplex PCR. The data show 100,000 to 150,000 clones, with less than 90% seen just once and about 4.1% held by the top ten. The sequenced material came from PBMCs. The receptors originated from a man in his late teens or twenties in good health and CMV-seropositive.

The gene calls are TRBV19 and TRBJ2-1, with 9 bases identical to TRBD2. This CDR3 has 16 amino acids. V was clipped by 1 base and J by 1 base; unmatched bases: 2. Per germline, CDR1 LNHDA and CDR2 SQIVND (reference sequence). The CDR3, as DNA: TGTGCCAGTAGTATAGCAAGCGGGGGGTCCTACAATGAGCAGTTCTTC. Translated: CASSIASGGSYNEQFF.

The V call is TRBV6-5, the J call TRBJ1-2; 10 bases fit TRBD1. Trimming at V came to 10 bases and at J to 3 bases, leaving 8 bases not matched to a gene. The germline V gene has CDR1 MNHEY and CDR2 SVGAGI. This CDR3 spans 14 amino acids. As DNA, the CDR3 is TGTGCCACTGCGGACAGGGGGTCGTACTATGGCTACACCTTC. Its protein product is CATADRGSYYGYTF.

This CDR3 reads CASSYSPLVNTGELFF. CDR3 sequence (DNA): TGTGCCAGCAGTTATAGCCCCCTCGTAAACACCGGGGAGCTGTTTTTT. This rearrangement joins TRBV6-5 to TRBJ2-2; D remains unclear. Trimming removed 3 bases at V and 2 bases at J, with 13 bases between. Germline CDR1 is MNHEY and CDR2 is SVGAGI. The CDR3 covers 16 residues.

The V call is TRBV5-1, the J call TRBJ1-3; D is perhaps TRBD1 (6 bases). Deletions cut 3 bases from V and 4 bases from J, with 14 bases between. The CDR3 is 15 residues long. Germline assignment: CDR1 SGHRS and CDR2 YFSETQ. The chain's CDR3 is CASSSDSSTGNTIYF. The CDR3 region has the DNA TGCGCCAGCAGCTCGGACAGTTCAACCGGAAACACCATATATTTT.

The rearrangement joins TRBV7-2 to TRBJ2-1; 8 bases map to TRBD2. Germline V gives CDR1 SGHTA, CDR2 FQGNSA. This CDR3 contains 16 residues. J gave up 5 bases and V 5 bases, and 11 bases lay outside the gene matches. CDR3 sequence reads: CASSPGGAGGHNEQFF. The CDR3 DNA reads TGTGCCAGCAGCCCCGGTGGGGCGGGGGGTCACAATGAGCAGTTCTTC.

The chain uses TRBV2 and TRBJ2-2; D is uncertain. The germline CDR1 and CDR2 sequences are SNHLY and FYNNEI. Between the trimmed V and J ends, which lost 7 bases and 0 bases, there was a span of 12 bases. The CDR3 has 15 residues. The CDR3 protein is CASIGQRANTGELFF. The CDR3 bases are TGTGCCAGCATTGGTCAAAGAGCGAACACCGGGGAGCTGTTTTTT.

This clone has only one observation. The chain has TRBV5-4 and TRBJ2-7; D uncertain. The CDR3 consists of 14 residues. Deletions cut 4 bases from V and 1 base from J, with 12 bases between. Germline values: CDR1 SGHNT, CDR2 YYREEE (reference sequence). CDR3 in amino acids: CASSPHEHSYEQYF. The CDR3 nucleotides read TGTGCCAGCAGCCCACACGAACATTCCTACGAGCAGTACTTC.

The V gene is TRBV7-2, the J gene TRBJ2-1; tentative D call: TRBD1 (6 bases). The germline V and J ends were trimmed by 5 bases and 7 bases, with 15 bases remaining between them. CDR1 is SGHTA, CDR2 FQGNSA, per germline. The CDR3 sequence is 14 residues long. In DNA form, the CDR3 reads TGTGCCAGCAGCCGGCGGTCTGGACAGAATGAGCAGTTCTTC. This sequence encodes CASSRRSGQNEQFF.

V is TRBV6-1 and J is TRBJ2-7; no definite D call. This CDR3 region has 13 residues. The germline V gene has CDR1 MNHNS and CDR2 SASEGT. Trimming removed 2 bases from V and 2 bases from J, with 7 bases in between. The CDR3 loop reads CASSERTAYEQYF. Here the CDR3 DNA reads TGTGCCAGCAGTGAAAGAACAGCCTACGAGCAGTACTTC.

The chain uses TRBV6-1 and TRBJ1-1, with D tentatively TRBD1 (6 bases). This CDR3 spans 16 amino acids. Trimming left V 2 bases short and J 6 bases short, with 19 bases between. The V gene's germline CDR1 is MNHNS and CDR2 SASEGT. CDR3 nucleotides: TGTGCCAGCAGTGAACTCGGGGGGCGAGGGATGGCTGAAGCTTTCTTT. It codes for CASSELGGRGMAEAFF.

V usage is TRBV9 and J usage is TRBJ1-2, with D uncertain. The CDR3 spans 15 residues. Germline V gene lookup returns CDR1 SGDLS and CDR2 YYNGEE. V shed 0 bases and J shed 0 bases, with 9 bases lying between them. The chain's CDR3 is CASSVVDSPNYGYTF. CDR3 coding DNA: TGTGCCAGCAGCGTAGTAGATTCTCCTAACTATGGCTACACCTTC.

The V gene is TRBV5-4, the J gene TRBJ2-6; possible D gene TRBD2, 5 bases. The germline CDR1 and CDR2 sequences are SGHNT and YYREEE (reference sequence). The CDR3 sequence is 15 residues long. V lost 3 bases, J lost 4 bases, and 11 bases lay in between. The CDR3, as DNA: TGTGCCAGCAGCTCGGGGAAGATCGGGGCCAACGTCCTGACTTTC. This gives the protein CASSSGKIGANVLTF. The whole variable domain, filled in from reference TRBV5-4 and TRBJ2-6, reads ETGVTQSPTHLIKTRGQQVTLRCSSQSGHNTVSWYQQALGQGPQFIFQYYREEENGRGNFPPRFSGLQFPNYSSELNVNALELDDSALYLCASSSGKIGANVLTFGAGSRLTVL.

The chain combines TRBV6-1 with TRBJ1-4, with D perhaps matching TRBD1 (5 bases). V dropped 2 bases and J dropped 3 bases, with 13 bases sitting between them. Germline values: CDR1 MNHNS, CDR2 SASEGT. This CDR3 comprises 16 residues. CDR3 sequence: CASSERGSAANEKLFF. The DNA for the CDR3 is TGTGCCAGCAGTGAACGGGGGAGCGCGGCTAATGAAAAACTGTTTTTT.

The chain is built from TRBV5-1 and TRBJ2-7; TRBD1 matches at 7 bases. This CDR3 is built from 16 residues. Trimming removed 0 bases from V and 2 bases from J; junction bases left unmatched: 8. Per the germline V gene, CDR1 is SGHRS and CDR2 is YFSETQ. The CDR3 nucleotides are TGCGCCAGCAGCTTGGTACAGGGGATAGGTACCTACGAGCAGTACTTC. Translating gives CASSLVQGIGTYEQYF.

This chain joins TRBV27 and TRBJ2-7, with D possibly TRBD1 on 7 matching bases. Germline values: CDR1 MNHEY, CDR2 SMNVEV (reference sequence). V lost 7 bases, J lost 5 bases, and 15 bases lay in between. The CDR3 consists of 13 residues. CDR3 sequence: CASKRQGGNEQYF. The DNA of the CDR3 is TGTGCCAGCAAGCGGCAGGGGGGCAACGAGCAGTACTTC.

V usage is TRBV2 and J usage is TRBJ1-1; no clear D. The CDR3 loop spans 11 amino acids. Germline assignment: CDR1 SNHLY and CDR2 FYNNEI. The V end lost 2 bases, the J end lost 8 bases, and 6 bases lay between the germline ends. The CDR3 spells CASSEYQEAFF. The CDR3, as DNA: TGTGCCAGCAGTGAATACCAGGAAGCTTTCTTT.

The chain joins TRBV19 to TRBJ1-2; maybe TRBD1 (5 bases). Germline lookup yields CDR1 LNHDA and CDR2 SQIVND (reference sequence). V was cut by 4 bases and J by 4 bases, with 16 bases left in between. The CDR3 length is 15 residues. The CDR3 DNA follows: TGTGCCAGTAGTAACACAGGTCACACACTCTATGGCTACACCTTC. The encoded protein is CASSNTGHTLYGYTF.

This chain joins TRBV19 and TRBJ2-1; 13 bases agree with TRBD2. The CDR3 length is 15 residues. Germline trimming cut 4 bases from V and 9 bases from J; bases unmatched to any gene: 6. Germline V gene sequence: CDR1 LNHDA, CDR2 SQIVND (reference sequence). CDR3 coding DNA: TGTGCCAGTAGTACCCAGGGACTAGCGGGGAGTGAGCAGTTCTTC. The encoded protein is CASSTQGLAGSEQFF.

The rearrangement links TRBV5-1 to TRBJ1-1; D may be TRBD1 (5 bases). Deletions cut 4 bases from V and 4 bases from J, with 14 bases between. Germline lookup yields CDR1 SGHRS and CDR2 YFSETQ. The CDR3 sequence is 14 residues long. CDR3 in DNA: TGCGCCAGCAGCCTTCTGACAGATTCCACTGAAGCTTTCTTT. It yields the protein CASSLLTDSTEAFF.

The J gene is TRBJ2-2, the V gene TRBV15, with D possibly TRBD1 on 5 matching bases. The CDR3 has 16 residues. Looked up from germline, CDR1 is LNHNV and CDR2 is YYDKDF (reference sequence). V was trimmed by 0 bases and J by 6 bases, leaving 14 bases between them. The CDR3 spells CATSRDHPRAAGELFF. As DNA, the CDR3 is TGTGCCACCAGCAGAGATCACCCCAGGGCGGCCGGGGAGCTGTTTTTT.

The chain has TRBV16 and TRBJ2-7; 7 nucleotides align to TRBD1. The V and J ends lost 2 bases and 3 bases, in that order; junction bases with no gene match: 10. Per the germline V gene, CDR1 is KGHSY and CDR2 is FQNENV. CDR3 length: 16 amino acids. CDR3 DNA: TGTGCCAGCAGCCAAATGGACAGGACCGCGGGCTACGAGCAGTACTTC. Amino acids: CASSQMDRTAGYEQYF.